The 28 T cell receptor beta chains below were found in one sample sequenced in a study of cytomegalovirus exposure and HLA in healthy donors. Produced via immunoSEQ multiplex PCR; TCRdb's table is partial and in-frame only. The data hold 200,000 or so clones, with around 80% observed a single time. The sample was PBMCs. These receptors were taken from a woman aged 25 to 39 in good health and CMV-seropositive.

The V call is TRBV7-6, the J call TRBJ2-7; the D is unclear. Looked up from germline, CDR1 is SGHVS and CDR2 is FNYEAQ. V lost 5 bases, J lost 1 base, and 18 bases lay in between. The CDR3 totals 16 residues. The CDR3 is CASSPSALTDSYEQYF. CDR3 sequence (DNA): TGTGCCAGCAGCCCATCTGCTCTCACAGATTCCTACGAGCAGTACTTC.

For the CDR3, the DNA is TGCGCCAGCAGCCGGGGACTTCAAAGGGGCACAGATACGCAGTATTTT. This sequence encodes CASSRGLQRGTDTQYF. The chain has TRBV5-1 and TRBJ2-3, with D possibly TRBD2 on 6 matching bases. The CDR3 runs to 16 residues. The germline CDR1 and CDR2 sequences are SGHRS and YFSETQ. Trimming took 4 bases from V and 1 from J, leaving 16 bases between them.

The chain recombines TRBV7-9 with TRBJ2-7, with a possible D match to TRBD1 (6 bases). The V gene lost 2 bases and the J gene lost 3 bases, with 8 bases spanning the gap. The CDR3 covers 13 residues. CDR1 is SEHNR, CDR2 FQNEAQ, per germline (reference sequence). The CDR3 reads CASSLTGFYEQYF. In DNA form, the CDR3 reads TGTGCCAGCAGCTTAACAGGGTTCTACGAGCAGTACTTC.

In nucleotides, the CDR3 is TGTGCCAGCAGCTTTCTTACAGGGGGTTCCTACGAGCAGTACTTC. The encoded protein is CASSFLTGGSYEQYF. The rearrangement uses TRBV5-8 and TRBJ2-7; 8 bases are shared with TRBD1. CDR1 and CDR2 (germline): SGHTS, YDEGEE. CDR3 length: 15 residues. V lost 2 bases to trimming and J lost 1 base; unmatched junction nucleotides: 5.

This CDR3 reads CASSLALGRVNQPQHF. CDR3 nucleotide sequence: TGCGCCAGCAGCTTGGCCTTAGGCAGGGTCAATCAGCCCCAGCATTTT. The V call is TRBV5-1, the J call TRBJ1-5; D perhaps matches TRBD1 (5 bases). Germline values: CDR1 SGHRS, CDR2 YFSETQ. V lost 0 bases and J lost 3, with 13 bases in between. CDR3 length equals 16 residues.

The chain carries TRBV15 and TRBJ2-5; weak D call: TRBD2 (6 bases). The germline V gene encodes CDR1 LNHNV and CDR2 YYDKDF (reference sequence). CDR3 length: 15 residues. Trimming removed 0 bases at V and 5 bases at J, with 13 bases between. Written as DNA, the CDR3 is TGTGCCACCAGCAGAGATACCAGTGGGGGGGAGACCCAGTACTTC. Amino acid sequence: CATSRDTSGGETQYF.

This sequence joins TRBV27 and TRBJ1-2, with D unclear. The CDR3 has 13 residues. The V end lost 7 bases, the J end lost 4 bases, and 13 bases lay between the germline ends. Germline lookup yields CDR1 MNHEY and CDR2 SMNVEV (reference sequence). For the CDR3, the DNA is TGTGCCAGCAAGTCTCTAAGCGGCTATGGCTACACCTTC. This translates into CASKSLSGYGYTF.

The gene calls are TRBV6-1 and TRBJ2-3; 10 nucleotides align to TRBD1. This CDR3 is 17 amino acids long. CDR1 and CDR2 (germline): MNHNS, SASEGT. V shed 4 bases and J 5 bases; nucleotides not matched to a gene: 12. DNA for the CDR3: TGTGCCAGCAGTGGAGGGAGGGACGACAGGGGGCTAGATACGCAGTATTTT. Translation: CASSGGRDDRGLDTQYF.

CDR3 region: CASSKTGGFDEQFF. As DNA, the CDR3 is TGTGCCAGCAGCAAGACAGGGGGCTTCGATGAGCAGTTCTTC. The chain combines TRBV7-6 with TRBJ2-1, with 10 bases that match TRBD1. Germline CDR1 and CDR2: SGHVS and FNYEAQ. The CDR3 has 14 residues. The junction had 6 bases not matched to a gene; V was cut back by 5 bases and J by 8 bases.

The rearrangement uses TRBV6-1 and TRBJ1-5; perhaps TRBD1 as D (6 bases). Germline V lookup: CDR1 MNHNS, CDR2 SASEGT. V lost 4 bases and J lost 0, with 10 bases in between. This CDR3 region has 15 residues. DNA for the CDR3: TGTGCCAGCAGTGTCTGGACAGCTAGCAATCAGCCCCAGCATTTT. Translation: CASSVWTASNQPQHF.

The V and J genes are TRBV28 and TRBJ2-7, with 8 bases matching TRBD1. Germline values: CDR1 MDHEN, CDR2 SYDVKM. Trimming took 8 bases from V and 6 from J; bases not matched to a gene: 9. The CDR3 loop spans 13 amino acids. The CDR3 DNA follows: TGTGCCAGCGGATTAGGACAGGGCCTCGAGCAGTACTTC. This translates into CASGLGQGLEQYF.

This clone was seen a single time. The chain recombines TRBV6-1 with TRBJ2-1, with 8 bases that match TRBD2. The germline gives CDR1 MNHNS, CDR2 SASEGT. This CDR3 region has 14 residues. V lost 6 bases and J lost 10; bases outside the gene matches: 11. The CDR3 is CASRELAAPVEQFF. The DNA of the CDR3 is TGTGCCAGCAGAGAACTAGCGGCCCCCGTCGAGCAGTTCTTC.

The V gene is TRBV5-6, the J gene TRBJ2-7; 9 bases match TRBD2. This CDR3 region has 15 residues. The junction had 7 bases not matched to a gene; V was cut back by 2 bases and J by 4 bases. Germline V gene lookup returns CDR1 SGHDT and CDR2 YYEEEE. DNA of the CDR3: TGTGCCAGCAGCTTTAGGACTAGCGATCTGTACGAGCAGTACTTC. Amino acid sequence: CASSFRTSDLYEQYF.

This chain joins TRBV29-1 and TRBJ1-5; TRBD1 is a possible D gene (5 bases). CDR1 and CDR2 (germline): SQVTM, ANQGSEA. Trimming cost V 4 bases and J 2 bases, with 12 bases left between them. This CDR3 is built from 14 residues. The CDR3 coding sequence is TGCAGCGTTGTTTCGGGGGACGGCAATCAGCCCCAGCATTTT. Protein sequence: CSVVSGDGNQPQHF. Supplemented by reference TRBV29-1 and TRBJ1-5, the full variable domain reads SAVISQKPSRDICQRGTSLTIQCQVDSQVTMMFWYRQQPGQSLTLIATANQGSEATYESGFVIDKFPISRPNLTFSTLTVSNMSPEDSSIYLCSVVSGDGNQPQHFGDGTRLSIL.

For the CDR3, the DNA is TGTGCCAGCAGTGCCGGTTGGGCTAGCGGGAGAAGGTCCGATGAGCAGTTCTTC. It encodes CASSAGWASGRRSDEQFF. The genes are TRBV2 and TRBJ2-1; TRBD2 aligns across 10 bases. From germline, CDR1 is SNHLY and CDR2 FYNNEI. This CDR3 comprises 18 residues. J was trimmed by 8 bases and V by 4 bases; bases with no gene match: 17.

This clone was seen at least ten times. CDR3 residues: CSVEEGQGKPQHF. DNA of the CDR3: TGCAGCGTTGAAGAGGGACAGGGAAAGCCCCAGCATTTT. The chain carries TRBV29-1 and TRBJ1-5; 9 nucleotides line up with TRBD1. V shed 0 bases and J 8 bases; nucleotides not matched to a gene: 2. CDR3 length: 13 amino acids. Germline-derived CDR1 and CDR2 are SQVTM and ANQGSEA.

This clone has a single count. The chain has TRBV2 and TRBJ2-7; D may be TRBD1 (6 bases). The length of the CDR3 is 14 residues. The V end lost 2 bases, the J end lost 2 bases, and 10 bases lay between the germline ends. The germline V gene has CDR1 SNHLY and CDR2 FYNNEI. CDR3 protein: CASSELGQTYEQYF. The CDR3 DNA reads TGTGCCAGCAGTGAACTAGGACAGACCTACGAGCAGTACTTC. Drawing the rest from reference TRBV2 and TRBJ2-7, the complete variable domain is EPEVTQTPSHQVTQMGQEVILRCVPISNHLYFYWYRQILGQKVEFLVSFYNNEISEKSEIFDDQFSVERPDGSNFTLKIRSTKLEDSAMYFCASSELGQTYEQYFGPGTRLTVT.

The rearrangement links TRBV6-1 to TRBJ2-2, with D possibly TRBD1 on 6 matching bases. The CDR3 extends over 15 amino acids. Per the germline V gene, CDR1 is MNHNS and CDR2 is SASEGT. The V and J ends lost 8 bases and 0 bases respectively, with 13 bases between them. The CDR3 nucleotides read TGTGCCAGCGAAGACAGGCTCGCGAACACCGGGGAGCTGTTTTTT. Translation: CASEDRLANTGELFF.

This chain uses TRBV27 with TRBJ1-1, with D perhaps matching TRBD1 (5 bases). The germline V gene has CDR1 MNHEY and CDR2 SMNVEV (reference sequence). V lost 7 bases, J lost 1 base, and 13 bases lay in between. The CDR3 is 14 amino acids. The CDR3 reads CASTPWGRNTEAFF. The CDR3 DNA sequence: TGTGCCAGCACCCCTTGGGGCCGGAACACTGAAGCTTTCTTT.

This clone was counted between two and nine times. The chain joins TRBV30 to TRBJ2-5; D perhaps matches TRBD2 (5 bases). CDR3 length: 13 amino acids. Germline V gene sequence: CDR1 GTSNPN, CDR2 SVGIG (reference sequence). Trimming stripped 4 bases from V and 4 bases from J, with 13 bases between. CDR3 amino acids: CAWMKRSIETQYF. CDR3 nucleotides: TGTGCCTGGATGAAGCGGAGTATAGAGACCCAGTACTTC.

This rearrangement joins TRBV29-1 to TRBJ2-5; tentatively, D is TRBD2 (6 bases). The germline V gene has CDR1 SQVTM and CDR2 ANQGSEA. CDR3 size: 14 residues. V was clipped by 6 bases and J by 4 bases, with 18 bases between them. This CDR3 is CSVAAGGPRETQYF. For the CDR3, the DNA is TGCAGCGTCGCCGCCGGGGGACCCCGAGAGACCCAGTACTTC.

The chain links TRBV28 to TRBJ2-7; D is perhaps TRBD1 (6 bases). CDR3 size: 14 residues. The V end lost 1 base, the J end lost 2 bases, and 9 bases lay between the germline ends. Germline V gene lookup returns CDR1 MDHEN and CDR2 SYDVKM. The CDR3 bases are TGTGCCAGCAGTTTATTCAGGGGAACCTACGAGCAGTACTTC. Its protein product is CASSLFRGTYEQYF. The whole variable domain, filled in from reference TRBV28 and TRBJ2-7, reads DVKVTQSSRYLVKRTGEKVFLECVQDMDHENMFWYRQDPGLGLRLIYFSYDVKMKEKGDIPEGYSVSREKKERFSLILESASTNQTSMYLCASSLFRGTYEQYFGPGTRLTVT.

J is TRBJ1-2 and V is TRBV5-8; 11 nucleotides align to TRBD1. Looked up from germline, CDR1 is SGHTS and CDR2 is YDEGEE. J was trimmed by 5 bases and V by 7 bases; bases with no gene match: 16. The CDR3 sequence is 17 residues long. The CDR3 spells CASVKTGTGGNYYGYTF. The DNA of the CDR3 is TGTGCCAGCGTAAAAACCGGGACAGGGGGAAATTATTATGGCTACACCTTC.

The chain combines TRBV10-3 with TRBJ2-7; TRBD2 is a possible D gene (5 bases). Trimming removed 2 bases at V and 0 bases at J, with 14 bases between. This CDR3 region has 16 residues. CDR1 and CDR2 (germline): ENHRY, SYGVKD. CDR3: CAISEPRAPSSYEQYF. The CDR3 nucleotides read TGTGCCATCAGTGAGCCGAGGGCTCCGAGCTCCTACGAGCAGTACTTC.

The chain uses TRBV9 and TRBJ2-1; D is unclear. Germline CDR1 SGDLS, CDR2 YYNGEE. V lost 1 base, J lost 0 bases, and 8 bases lay in between. The CDR3 loop spans 15 amino acids. The DNA of the CDR3 is TGTGCCAGCAGCGTATCACCAGGCTCCTACAATGAGCAGTTCTTC. Translating it yields CASSVSPGSYNEQFF.

V gene TRBV28 combines with J gene TRBJ1-5, with D possibly being TRBD1 (6 bases). CDR1 is MDHEN and CDR2 is SYDVKM in the germline V gene. Trimming shortened V by 5 bases and J by 2 bases, and 16 bases separated the two germline ends. The length of the CDR3 is 16 residues. This CDR3 is CASSPPSAGGNQPQHF. The CDR3 region has the DNA TGTGCCAGCAGTCCCCCCAGTGCAGGGGGCAATCAGCCCCAGCATTTT.

The chain has TRBV19 and TRBJ2-6; a weak D match, TRBD2 (6 bases). V was cut by 3 bases and J by 0 bases, with 15 bases left in between. Germline V gene data show CDR1 as LNHDA and CDR2 as SQIVND (reference sequence). The CDR3 consists of 18 residues. CDR3 nucleotides: TGTGCCAGTAGTATCCTAGGGGACTTCGGCTCTGGGGCCAACGTCCTGACTTTC. This gives the protein CASSILGDFGSGANVLTF.

CDR3 DNA: TGCGCCAGCAGCCAAGGTCACAGAGAGAACTATGGCTACACCTTC. It translates to CASSQGHRENYGYTF. The chain employs TRBV4-1 and TRBJ1-2; D is unclear. V was shortened by 1 base and J by 2 bases, with 11 bases between the two germline ends. The CDR3 has 15 amino acids. The germline V gene encodes CDR1 MGHRA and CDR2 YSYEKL.